These 14 T cell receptor beta chains were sequenced from one sample in a study of shared clonotypes between healthy human individuals. Measured with immunoSEQ multiplex PCR; TCRdb has only the in-frame clones, and not every one. Among under 1,100,000 clones listed, more than 65% were seen once. Sequenced input: memory CD4+ T cells sorted from blood. Regarding subset: CD45RA-negative fraction. These receptors were obtained from a man aged 18 to 29 in good health.

This chain connects TRBV7-9 to TRBJ2-2; D perhaps matches TRBD1 (6 bases). Germline assignment: CDR1 SEHNR and CDR2 FQNEAQ (reference sequence). There are 19 residues in the CDR3. V was trimmed by 5 bases and J by 2 bases, leaving 24 bases between them. CDR3 DNA: TGTGCCAGCAGCGTAGAGGGAAAAGCCGGGACACCCAACACCGGGGAGCTGTTTTTT. Translation gives CASSVEGKAGTPNTGELFF.

This chain connects TRBV4-1 to TRBJ2-1; weak D call: TRBD2 (5 bases). Germline V lookup: CDR1 MGHRA, CDR2 YSYEKL. Trimming removed 0 bases at V and 2 bases at J, with 14 bases between. The CDR3 has 17 residues. The CDR3 DNA follows: TGCGCCAGCAGCCAAGATCTGAGCGGCAAACCCTACAATGAGCAGTTCTTC. Its translation is CASSQDLSGKPYNEQFF.

The genes are TRBV6-5 and TRBJ1-1; D unresolved. The CDR3 sequence is 14 residues long. Germline V gives CDR1 MNHEY, CDR2 SVGAGI. Trimming stripped 2 bases from V and 0 bases from J, with 7 bases between. In nucleotides, the CDR3 is TGTGCCAGCAGTTACGGACCCATGAACACTGAAGCTTTCTTT. Amino acids: CASSYGPMNTEAFF.

The CDR3 DNA is TGTGCCAGCAGCCAGGCCCTTTTTTTAACCTACGAGCAGTACTTC. Translation gives CASSQALFLTYEQYF. The rearrangement joins TRBV5-5 to TRBJ2-7; D call uncertain. This CDR3 has 15 amino acids. From germline, CDR1 is SGHKS and CDR2 YYEKEE (reference sequence). Trimming stripped 4 bases from V and 2 bases from J, with 16 bases between.

A note on this clone: The same CDR3 arises from other DNA sequences in this sample as well. V is TRBV30 and J is TRBJ2-5; D may match TRBD1 or TRBD2 (5 bases each). The germline gives CDR1 GTSNPN, CDR2 SVGIG (reference sequence). This CDR3 spans 12 amino acids. V was pared by 0 bases and J by 11 bases, with 13 bases between. CDR3 protein: CAWSVPPREQYF. The CDR3 coding sequence is TGTGCCTGGAGTGTTCCCCCCAGGGAGCAGTACTTC.

The V and J genes are TRBV5-6 and TRBJ1-2; a weak D match, TRBD1 (5 bases). The germline gives CDR1 SGHDT, CDR2 YYEEEE. Trimming shortened V by 4 bases and J by 2 bases, and 15 bases separated the two germline ends. CDR3 length equals 15 residues. The CDR3 nucleotides are TGTGCCAGCAGCGAAGCCCGGGGACCGAACTATGGCTACACCTTC. Its translation: CASSEARGPNYGYTF.

The V gene is TRBV5-6, the J gene TRBJ1-2, with a possible D match to TRBD1 (6 bases). This CDR3 contains 16 residues. Germline V gene sequence: CDR1 SGHDT, CDR2 YYEEEE. Deletions cut 4 bases from V and 4 bases from J, with 20 bases between. The CDR3 region has the DNA TGTGCCAGCAGCAGAGGGGACATCGGGGTAAGCTATGGCTACACCTTC. Translated, it gives CASSRGDIGVSYGYTF.

This clone was observed a handful of times. Distinct nucleotide sequences in the sample also encode this CDR3. The chain combines TRBV7-2 with TRBJ2-3; D might be TRBD2 (6 bases). CDR3 length: 15 residues. V lost 1 base and J lost 0, with 8 bases in between. Germline V CDR1 and CDR2: SGHTA, FQGNSA. CDR3 sequence reads: CASSLGLVSTDTQYF. Here the CDR3 DNA reads TGTGCCAGCAGCTTAGGACTAGTCAGCACAGATACGCAGTATTTT. Looking up the rest from reference TRBV7-2 and TRBJ2-3 gives the full variable domain: GAGVSQSPSNKVTEKGKDVELRCDPISGHTALYWYRQSLGQGLEFLIYFQGNSAPDKSGLPSDRFSAERTGGSVSTLTIQRTQQEDSAVYLCASSLGLVSTDTQYFGPGTRLTVL.

The table lists this clone with a count of one. This chain joins TRBV5-1 and TRBJ1-5, with 9 bases fitting TRBD1. CDR1 is SGHRS and CDR2 is YFSETQ in the germline V gene. With V trimmed by 4 bases and J by 6 bases, 11 bases remained unmatched. CDR3 length: 16 amino acids. In DNA, the CDR3 is TGCGCCAGCAGCCCAACAGTTACAGGGGGCGTTCAGCCCCAGCATTTT. Protein sequence: CASSPTVTGGVQPQHF. Using reference TRBV5-1 and TRBJ1-5 for the parts outside the CDR3, the full variable domain is KAGVTQTPRYLIKTRGQQVTLSCSPISGHRSVSWYQQTPGQGLQFLFEYFSETQRNKGNFPGRFSGRQFSNSRSEMNVSTLELGDSALYLCASSPTVTGGVQPQHFGDGTRLSIL.

The V gene is TRBV7-2, the J gene TRBJ2-2, with D possibly TRBD2 on 5 matching bases. Germline V gene sequence: CDR1 SGHTA, CDR2 FQGNSA. V dropped 2 bases and J dropped 9 bases, with 10 bases sitting between them. The CDR3 runs 13 residues. The CDR3 DNA follows: TGTGCCAGCAGCTTACAAGCGGCGCGGGAGCTGTTTTTT. This gives the protein CASSLQAARELFF. The full variable domain, its missing parts supplied by reference TRBV7-2 and TRBJ2-2, is GAGVSQSPSNKVTEKGKDVELRCDPISGHTALYWYRQSLGQGLEFLIYFQGNSAPDKSGLPSDRFSAERTGGSVSTLTIQRTQQEDSAVYLCASSLQAARELFFGEGSRLTVL.

V gene TRBV28 combines with J gene TRBJ1-4, with D perhaps TRBD1 (5 bases). CDR1 is MDHEN, CDR2 SYDVKM, per germline. The CDR3 loop spans 15 amino acids. Deletions cut 6 bases from V and 8 bases from J, with 19 bases between. CDR3 in DNA: TGTGCCAGCAGCCGCACGGCGGGGGGAAACGAAAAACTGTTTTTT. This sequence encodes CASSRTAGGNEKLFF. The full variable domain, rest sourced from reference TRBV28 and TRBJ1-4, is DVKVTQSSRYLVKRTGEKVFLECVQDMDHENMFWYRQDPGLGLRLIYFSYDVKMKEKGDIPEGYSVSREKKERFSLILESASTNQTSMYLCASSRTAGGNEKLFFGSGTQLSVL.

The chain couples TRBV5-1 to TRBJ1-1, with 9 bases fitting TRBD1. Germline CDR1 and CDR2: SGHRS and YFSETQ. V lost 4 bases, J lost 0 bases, and 4 bases stayed unmatched. The CDR3 has 15 amino acids. The CDR3, as DNA: TGCGCCAGCAGCCCCCGGACAGGGGTGAACACTGAAGCTTTCTTT. Amino acids: CASSPRTGVNTEAFF.

CDR3 DNA sequence: TGTGCCAGCAGTTTTTTTGGGGTAGAGACCCAGTACTTC. This gives the protein CASSFFGVETQYF. The chain combines TRBV27 with TRBJ2-5; D is ambiguous. This CDR3 is built from 13 residues. V lost 3 bases and J lost 4, with 9 bases in between. Per the germline V gene, CDR1 is MNHEY and CDR2 is SMNVEV (reference sequence).

With regard to this clone: The same CDR3 also results from other DNA sequences found in this sample. This sequence joins TRBV5-1 and TRBJ2-7, with D perhaps TRBD2 (5 bases). The CDR3 totals 14 residues. Germline CDR1 SGHRS, CDR2 YFSETQ. Trimming pared 0 bases from V and 6 bases from J, leaving 13 bases between. Written as DNA, the CDR3 is TGCGCCAGCAGCTTGGCCGGGGATTCCCGCGAGCAGTACTTC. Protein: CASSLAGDSREQYF.